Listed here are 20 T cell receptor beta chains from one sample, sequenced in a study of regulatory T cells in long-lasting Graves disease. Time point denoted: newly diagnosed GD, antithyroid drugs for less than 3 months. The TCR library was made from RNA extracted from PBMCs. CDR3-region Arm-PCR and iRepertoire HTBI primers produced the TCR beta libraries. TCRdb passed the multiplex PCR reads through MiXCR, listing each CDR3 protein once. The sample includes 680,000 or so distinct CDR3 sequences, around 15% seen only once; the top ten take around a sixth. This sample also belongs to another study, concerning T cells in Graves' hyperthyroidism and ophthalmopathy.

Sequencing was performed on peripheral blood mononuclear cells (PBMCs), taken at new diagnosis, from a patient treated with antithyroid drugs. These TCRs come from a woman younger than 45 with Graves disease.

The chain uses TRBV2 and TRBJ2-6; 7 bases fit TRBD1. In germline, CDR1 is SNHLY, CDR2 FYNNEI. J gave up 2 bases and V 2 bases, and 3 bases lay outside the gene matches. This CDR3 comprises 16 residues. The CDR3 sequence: CASSEKTGTGANVLTF. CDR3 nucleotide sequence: TGTGCCAGCAGTGAAAAGACAGGGACTGGGGCCAACGTCCTGACTTTC.

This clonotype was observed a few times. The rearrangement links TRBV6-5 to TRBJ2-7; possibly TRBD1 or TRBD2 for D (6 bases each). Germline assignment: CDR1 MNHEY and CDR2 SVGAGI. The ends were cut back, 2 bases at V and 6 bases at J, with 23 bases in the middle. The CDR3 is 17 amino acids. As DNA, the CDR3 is TGTGCCAGCAGTTACGGGACGTCCCCCCTCGGGGGCTCCGAGCAGTACTTC. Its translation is CASSYGTSPLGGSEQYF.

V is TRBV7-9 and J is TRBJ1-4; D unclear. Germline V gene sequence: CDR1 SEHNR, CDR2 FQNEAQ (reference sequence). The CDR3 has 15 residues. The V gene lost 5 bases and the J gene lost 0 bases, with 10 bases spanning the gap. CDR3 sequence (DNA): TGTGCCAGCAGCCGAACACAGACAACTAATGAAAAACTGTTTTTT. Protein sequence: CASSRTQTTNEKLFF.

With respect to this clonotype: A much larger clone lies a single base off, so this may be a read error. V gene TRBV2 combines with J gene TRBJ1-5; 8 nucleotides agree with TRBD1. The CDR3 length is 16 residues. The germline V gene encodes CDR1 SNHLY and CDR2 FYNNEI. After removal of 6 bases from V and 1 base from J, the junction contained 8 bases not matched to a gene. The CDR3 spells CASSGQGFNSNQPQHF. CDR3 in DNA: TGTGCCAGCAGCGGACAGGGTTTCAACAGCAATCAGCCCCAGCATTTT.

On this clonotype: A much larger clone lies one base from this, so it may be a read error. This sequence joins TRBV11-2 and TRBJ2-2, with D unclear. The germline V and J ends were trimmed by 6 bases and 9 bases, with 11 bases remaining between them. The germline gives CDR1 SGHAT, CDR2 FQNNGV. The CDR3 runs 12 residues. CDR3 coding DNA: TGTGCCAGCAGAAGGGTAGCCTGGGAGCTGTTTTTT. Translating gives CASRRVAWELFF.

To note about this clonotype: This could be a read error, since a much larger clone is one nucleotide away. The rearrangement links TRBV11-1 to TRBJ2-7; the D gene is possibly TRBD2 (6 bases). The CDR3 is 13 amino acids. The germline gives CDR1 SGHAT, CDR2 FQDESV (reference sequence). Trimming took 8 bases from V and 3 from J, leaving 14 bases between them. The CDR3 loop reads CASGPGLVYEQYF. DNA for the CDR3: TGTGCCAGCGGCCCGGGACTGGTCTACGAGCAGTACTTC.

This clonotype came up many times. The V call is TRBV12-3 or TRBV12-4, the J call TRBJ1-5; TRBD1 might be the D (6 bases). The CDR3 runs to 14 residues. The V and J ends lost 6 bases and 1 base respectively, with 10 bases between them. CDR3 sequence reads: CASSLGQSNQPQHF. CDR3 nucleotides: TGTGCCAGCAGCCTAGGACAGAGCAATCAGCCCCAGCATTTT.

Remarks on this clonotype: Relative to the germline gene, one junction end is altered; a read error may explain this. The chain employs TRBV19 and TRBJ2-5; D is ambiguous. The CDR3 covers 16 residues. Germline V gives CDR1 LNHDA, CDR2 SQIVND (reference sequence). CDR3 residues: CASSSRTGSVREAQYF. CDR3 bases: TGTGCCAGTAGTTCCCGGACCGGCTCCGTTCGAGAGGCCCAGTACTTC. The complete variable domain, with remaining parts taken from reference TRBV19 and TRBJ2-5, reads DGGITQSPKYLFRKEGQNVTLSCEQNLNHDAMYWYRQDPGQGLRLIYYSQIVNDFQKGDIAEGYSVSREKKESFPLTVTSAQKNPTAFYLCASSSRTGSVREAQYFGPGTRLLVL.

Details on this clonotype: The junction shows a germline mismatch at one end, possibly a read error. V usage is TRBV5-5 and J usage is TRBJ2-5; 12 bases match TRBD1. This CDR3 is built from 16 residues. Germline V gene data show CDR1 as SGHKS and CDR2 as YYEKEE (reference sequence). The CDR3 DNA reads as TGCGCCAGCAGCTTGGGGACAGGGGGCTTCCAAGAGACCCAGTACTTC. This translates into CASSLGTGGFQETQYF.

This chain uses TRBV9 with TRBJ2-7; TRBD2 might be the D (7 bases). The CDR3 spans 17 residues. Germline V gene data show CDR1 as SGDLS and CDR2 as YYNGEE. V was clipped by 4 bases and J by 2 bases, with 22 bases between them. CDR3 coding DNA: TGTGCCAGCAGCCCTGAGGGGGGGCTTTCCACCCCCTACGAGCAGTACTTC. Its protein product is CASSPEGGLSTPYEQYF. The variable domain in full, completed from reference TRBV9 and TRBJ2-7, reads DSGVTQTPKHLITATGQRVTLRCSPRSGDLSVYWYQQSLDQGLQFLIQYYNGEERAKGNILERFSAQQFPDLHSELNLSSLELGDSALYFCASSPEGGLSTPYEQYFGPGTRLTVT.

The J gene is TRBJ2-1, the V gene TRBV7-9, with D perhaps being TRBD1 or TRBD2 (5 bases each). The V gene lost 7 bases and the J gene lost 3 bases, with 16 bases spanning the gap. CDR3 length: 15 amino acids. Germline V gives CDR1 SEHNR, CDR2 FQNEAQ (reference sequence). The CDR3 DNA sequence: TGTGCCAGCACGATCGTCGGGGCGAACTACAATGAGCAGTTCTTC. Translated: CASTIVGANYNEQFF.

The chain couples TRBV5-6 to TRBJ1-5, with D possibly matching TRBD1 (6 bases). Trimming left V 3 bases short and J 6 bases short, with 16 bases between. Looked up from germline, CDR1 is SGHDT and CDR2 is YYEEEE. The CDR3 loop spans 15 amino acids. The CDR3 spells CASSYSRGGLQPQHF. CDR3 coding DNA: TGTGCCAGCAGCTACTCCCGAGGGGGGCTTCAGCCCCAGCATTTT.

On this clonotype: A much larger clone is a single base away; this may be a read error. CDR3 loop: CASGSYPFPYEQYF. DNA for the CDR3: TGTGCCAGCGGCAGCTACCCCTTCCCCTACGAGCAGTACTTC. The chain couples TRBV7-2 to TRBJ2-7, with no clear D. The V gene's germline CDR1 is SGHTA and CDR2 FQGNSA. This CDR3 comprises 14 residues. V lost 8 bases to trimming and J lost 2 bases, with 16 bases between them.

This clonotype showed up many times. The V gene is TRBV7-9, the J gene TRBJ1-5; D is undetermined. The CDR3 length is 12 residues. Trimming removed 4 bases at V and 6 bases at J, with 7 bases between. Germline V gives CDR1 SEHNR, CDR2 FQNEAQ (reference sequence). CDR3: CASSSTGQPQHF. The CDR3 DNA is TGTGCCAGCAGCTCGACTGGTCAGCCCCAGCATTTT. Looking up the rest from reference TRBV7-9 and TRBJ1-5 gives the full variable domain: DTGVSQNPRHKITKRGQNVTFRCDPISEHNRLYWYRQTLGQGPEFLTYFQNEAQLEKSRLLSDRFSAERPKGSFSTLEIQRTEQGDSAMYLCASSSTGQPQHFGDGTRLSIL.

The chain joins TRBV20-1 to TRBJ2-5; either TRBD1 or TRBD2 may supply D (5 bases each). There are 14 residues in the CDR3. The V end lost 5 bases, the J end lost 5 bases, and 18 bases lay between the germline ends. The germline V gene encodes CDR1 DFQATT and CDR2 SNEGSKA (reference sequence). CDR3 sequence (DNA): TGCAGTGCTCGGGACGGCCTGGGGTTGGAGACCCAGTACTTC. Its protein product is CSARDGLGLETQYF.

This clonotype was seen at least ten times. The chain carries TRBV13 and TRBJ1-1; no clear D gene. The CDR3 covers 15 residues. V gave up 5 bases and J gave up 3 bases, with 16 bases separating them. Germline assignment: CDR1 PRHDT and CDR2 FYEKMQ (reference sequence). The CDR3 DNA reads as TGTGCCAGCAGCCGACGGGGTTACCCAGACACTGAAGCTTTCTTT. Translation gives CASSRRGYPDTEAFF.

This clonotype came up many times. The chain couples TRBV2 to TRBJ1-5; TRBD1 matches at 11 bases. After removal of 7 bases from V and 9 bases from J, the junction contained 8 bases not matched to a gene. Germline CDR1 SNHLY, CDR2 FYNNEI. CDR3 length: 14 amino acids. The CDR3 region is CASNGQGARAPQHF. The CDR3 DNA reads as TGTGCCAGCAACGGACAGGGGGCCAGGGCGCCCCAGCATTTT.

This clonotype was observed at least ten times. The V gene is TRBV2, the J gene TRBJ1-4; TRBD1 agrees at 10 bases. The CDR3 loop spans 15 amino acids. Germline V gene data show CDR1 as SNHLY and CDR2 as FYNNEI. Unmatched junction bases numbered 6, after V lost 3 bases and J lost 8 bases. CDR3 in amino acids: CASSDKTGGGEKLFF. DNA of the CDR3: TGTGCCAGCAGTGACAAGACAGGGGGCGGAGAAAAACTGTTTTTT.

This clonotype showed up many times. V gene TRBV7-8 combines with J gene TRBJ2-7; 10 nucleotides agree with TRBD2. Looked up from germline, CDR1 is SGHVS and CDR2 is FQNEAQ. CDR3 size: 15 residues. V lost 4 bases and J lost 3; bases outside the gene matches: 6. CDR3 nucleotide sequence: TGTGCCAGCAGCTCACGACTAGCGGGCTTCTACGAGCAGTACTTC. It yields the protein CASSSRLAGFYEQYF.

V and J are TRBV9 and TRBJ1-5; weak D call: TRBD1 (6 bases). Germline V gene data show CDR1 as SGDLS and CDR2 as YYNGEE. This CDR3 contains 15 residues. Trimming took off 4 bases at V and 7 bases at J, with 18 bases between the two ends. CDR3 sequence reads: CASSPGVTPEQPQHF. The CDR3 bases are TGTGCCAGCAGCCCAGGGGTGACCCCGGAGCAGCCCCAGCATTTT.